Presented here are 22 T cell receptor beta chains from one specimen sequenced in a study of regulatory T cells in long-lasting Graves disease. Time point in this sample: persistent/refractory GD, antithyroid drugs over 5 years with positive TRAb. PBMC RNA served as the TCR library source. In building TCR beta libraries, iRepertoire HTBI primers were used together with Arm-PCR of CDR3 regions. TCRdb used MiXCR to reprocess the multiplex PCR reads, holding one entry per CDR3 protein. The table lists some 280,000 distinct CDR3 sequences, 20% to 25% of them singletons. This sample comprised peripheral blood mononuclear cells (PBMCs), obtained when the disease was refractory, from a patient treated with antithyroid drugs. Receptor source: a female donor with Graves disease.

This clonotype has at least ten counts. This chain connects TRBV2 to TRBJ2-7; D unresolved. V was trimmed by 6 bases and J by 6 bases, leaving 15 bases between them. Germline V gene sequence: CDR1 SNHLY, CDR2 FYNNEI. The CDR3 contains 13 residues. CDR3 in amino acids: CASRGRALVEQYF. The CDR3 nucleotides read TGTGCCAGCAGGGGCCGTGCATTGGTCGAGCAGTACTTC. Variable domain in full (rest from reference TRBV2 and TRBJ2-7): EPEVTQTPSHQVTQMGQEVILRCVPISNHLYFYWYRQILGQKVEFLVSFYNNEISEKSEIFDDQFSVERPDGSNFTLKIRSTKLEDSAMYFCASRGRALVEQYFGPGTRLTVT.

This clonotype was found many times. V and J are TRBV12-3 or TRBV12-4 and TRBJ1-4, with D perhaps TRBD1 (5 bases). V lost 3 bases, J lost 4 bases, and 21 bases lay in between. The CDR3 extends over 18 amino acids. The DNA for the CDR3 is TGTGCCAGCAGTTTCTCCCCCTCAGGGAGGATTCTTAATGAAAAACTGTTTTTT. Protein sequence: CASSFSPSGRILNEKLFF.

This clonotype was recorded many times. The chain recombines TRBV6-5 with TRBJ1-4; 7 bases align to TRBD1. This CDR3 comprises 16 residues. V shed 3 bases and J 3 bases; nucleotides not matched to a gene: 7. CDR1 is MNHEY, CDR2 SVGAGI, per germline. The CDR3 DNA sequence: TGTGCCAGCAGTTATCTACCCGGGACAGCTAATGAAAAACTGTTTTTT. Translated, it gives CASSYLPGTANEKLFF.

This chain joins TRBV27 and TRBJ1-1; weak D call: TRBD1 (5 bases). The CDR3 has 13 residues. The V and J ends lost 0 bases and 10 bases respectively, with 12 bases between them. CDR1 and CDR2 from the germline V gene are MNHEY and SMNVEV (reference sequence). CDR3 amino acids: CASSLSGSGGAFF. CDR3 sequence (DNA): TGTGCCAGCAGTTTATCTGGGTCTGGGGGAGCTTTCTTT.

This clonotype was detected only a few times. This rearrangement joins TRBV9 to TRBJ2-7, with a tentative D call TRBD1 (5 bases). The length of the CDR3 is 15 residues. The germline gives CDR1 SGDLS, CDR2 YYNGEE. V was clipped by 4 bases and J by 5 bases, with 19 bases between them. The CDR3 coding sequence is TGTGCCAGCAGCCCCCGGTCCGTAAGGGGCCACGAGCAGTACTTC. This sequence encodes CASSPRSVRGHEQYF.

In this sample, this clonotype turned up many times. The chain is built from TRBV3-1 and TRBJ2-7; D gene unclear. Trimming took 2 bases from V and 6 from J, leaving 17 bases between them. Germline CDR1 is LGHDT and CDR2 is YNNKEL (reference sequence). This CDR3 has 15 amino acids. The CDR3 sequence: CASSQSDPRSIEQYF. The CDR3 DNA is TGTGCCAGCAGCCAATCCGATCCCCGGTCTATCGAGCAGTACTTC.

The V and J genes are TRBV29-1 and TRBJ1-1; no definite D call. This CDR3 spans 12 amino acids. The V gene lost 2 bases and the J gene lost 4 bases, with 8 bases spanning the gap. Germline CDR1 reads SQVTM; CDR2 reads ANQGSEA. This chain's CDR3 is CSVESFGTEAFF. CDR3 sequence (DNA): TGCAGCGTTGAAAGTTTTGGCACTGAAGCTTTCTTT.

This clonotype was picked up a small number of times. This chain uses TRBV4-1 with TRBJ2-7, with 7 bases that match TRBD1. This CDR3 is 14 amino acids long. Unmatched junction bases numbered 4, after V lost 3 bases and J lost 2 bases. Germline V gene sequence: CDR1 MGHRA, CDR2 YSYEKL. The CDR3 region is CASSQGQTPYEQYF. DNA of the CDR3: TGCGCCAGCAGCCAGGGACAGACCCCCTACGAGCAGTACTTC.

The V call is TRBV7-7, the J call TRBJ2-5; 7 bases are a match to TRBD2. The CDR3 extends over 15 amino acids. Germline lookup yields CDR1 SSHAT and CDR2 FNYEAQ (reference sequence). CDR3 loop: CASVEGAREAETQYF. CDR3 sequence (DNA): TGTGCTAGCGTGGAGGGCGCCCGGGAGGCGGAGACCCAGTACTTC.

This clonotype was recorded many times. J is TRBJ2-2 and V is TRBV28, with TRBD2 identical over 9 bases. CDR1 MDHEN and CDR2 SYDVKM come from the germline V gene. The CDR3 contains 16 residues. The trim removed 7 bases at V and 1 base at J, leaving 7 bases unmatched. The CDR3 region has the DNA TGTGCCAGCACCCCAGCGACTAGCGGGAACACCGGGGAGCTGTTTTTT. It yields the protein CASTPATSGNTGELFF.

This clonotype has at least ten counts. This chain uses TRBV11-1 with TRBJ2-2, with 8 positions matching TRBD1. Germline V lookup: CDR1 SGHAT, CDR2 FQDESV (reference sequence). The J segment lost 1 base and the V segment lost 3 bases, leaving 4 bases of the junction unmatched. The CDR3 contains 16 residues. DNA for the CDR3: TGTGCCAGCAGCTTGGGTGGACAGGGGAACACCGGGGAGCTGTTTTTT. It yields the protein CASSLGGQGNTGELFF.

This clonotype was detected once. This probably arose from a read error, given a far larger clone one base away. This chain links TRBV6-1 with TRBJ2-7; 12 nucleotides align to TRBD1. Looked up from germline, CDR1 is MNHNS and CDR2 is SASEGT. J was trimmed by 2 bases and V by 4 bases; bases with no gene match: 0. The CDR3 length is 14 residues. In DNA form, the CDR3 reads TGTGCCAGCAGTGGGGACAGGGGGCCCTACGAGCAGTACTTC. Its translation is CASSGDRGPYEQYF.

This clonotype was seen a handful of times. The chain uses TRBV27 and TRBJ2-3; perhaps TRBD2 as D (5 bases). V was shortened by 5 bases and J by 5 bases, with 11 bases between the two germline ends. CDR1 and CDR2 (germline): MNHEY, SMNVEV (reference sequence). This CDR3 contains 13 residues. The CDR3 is CASSRLGGDTQYF. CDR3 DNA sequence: TGTGCCAGCAGTCGCCTAGGAGGAGATACGCAGTATTTT.

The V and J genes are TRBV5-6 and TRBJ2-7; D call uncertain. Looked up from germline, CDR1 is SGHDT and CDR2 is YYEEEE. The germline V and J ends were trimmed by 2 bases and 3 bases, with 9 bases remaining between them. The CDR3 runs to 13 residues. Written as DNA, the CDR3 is TGTGCCAGCAGCTTCAGAGTGTACTACGAGCAGTACTTC. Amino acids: CASSFRVYYEQYF.

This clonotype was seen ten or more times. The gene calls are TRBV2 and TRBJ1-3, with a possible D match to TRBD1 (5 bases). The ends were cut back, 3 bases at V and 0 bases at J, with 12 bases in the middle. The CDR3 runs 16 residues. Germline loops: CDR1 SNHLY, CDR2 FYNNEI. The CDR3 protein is CASSEGDQFSGNTIYF. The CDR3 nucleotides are TGTGCCAGCAGTGAGGGGGACCAGTTCTCTGGAAACACCATATATTTT.

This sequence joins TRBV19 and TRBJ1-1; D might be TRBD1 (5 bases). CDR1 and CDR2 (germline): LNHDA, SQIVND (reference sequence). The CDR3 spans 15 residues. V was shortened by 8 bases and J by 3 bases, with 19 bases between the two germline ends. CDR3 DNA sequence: TGTGCCAGTGGGCGGGACCGGAGGGGCGACACTGAAGCTTTCTTT. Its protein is CASGRDRRGDTEAFF.

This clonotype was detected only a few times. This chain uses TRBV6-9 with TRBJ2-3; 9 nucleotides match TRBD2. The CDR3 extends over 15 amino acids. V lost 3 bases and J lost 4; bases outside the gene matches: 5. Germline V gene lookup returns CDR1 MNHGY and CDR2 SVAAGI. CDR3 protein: CASSYGAGGSDTQYF. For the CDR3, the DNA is TGTGCCAGCAGTTACGGAGCGGGAGGATCAGATACGCAGTATTTT.

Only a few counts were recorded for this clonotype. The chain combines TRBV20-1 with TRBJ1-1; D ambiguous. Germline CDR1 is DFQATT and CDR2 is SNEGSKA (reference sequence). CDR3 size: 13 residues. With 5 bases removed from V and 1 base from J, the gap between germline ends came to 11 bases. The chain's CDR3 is CSAPPGGNTEAFF. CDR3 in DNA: TGCAGTGCTCCTCCCGGAGGGAACACTGAAGCTTTCTTT.

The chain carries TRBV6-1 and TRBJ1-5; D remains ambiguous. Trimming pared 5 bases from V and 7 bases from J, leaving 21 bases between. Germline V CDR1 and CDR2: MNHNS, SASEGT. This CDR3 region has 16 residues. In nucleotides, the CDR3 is TGTGCCAGCAGTCCGCTAATTTTGGGTTTAGACCAGCCCCAGCATTTT. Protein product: CASSPLILGLDQPQHF.

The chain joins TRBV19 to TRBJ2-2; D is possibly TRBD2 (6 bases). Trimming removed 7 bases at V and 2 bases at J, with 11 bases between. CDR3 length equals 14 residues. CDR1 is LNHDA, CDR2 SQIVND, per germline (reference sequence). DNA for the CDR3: TGTGCCAGTACTACTAGCATCAACACCGGGGAGCTGTTTTTT. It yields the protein CASTTSINTGELFF.

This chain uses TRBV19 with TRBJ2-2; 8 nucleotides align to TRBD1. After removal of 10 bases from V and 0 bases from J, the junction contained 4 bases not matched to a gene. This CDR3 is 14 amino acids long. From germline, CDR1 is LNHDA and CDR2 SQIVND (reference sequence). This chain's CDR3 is CATQGVANTGELFF. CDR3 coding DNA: TGTGCCACACAGGGGGTCGCGAACACCGGGGAGCTGTTTTTT.

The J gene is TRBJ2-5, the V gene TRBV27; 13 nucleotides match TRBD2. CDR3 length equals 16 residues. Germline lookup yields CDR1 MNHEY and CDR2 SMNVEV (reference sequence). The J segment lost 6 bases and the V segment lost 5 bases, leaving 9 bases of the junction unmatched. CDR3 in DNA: TGTGCCAGCAGTCCACTAGCGGGAGGGCCGAAAAAGACCCAGTACTTC. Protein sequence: CASSPLAGGPKKTQYF.